The clone carrying this T cell receptor beta chain is a singleton in its sample. As yet, its antigen is unknown. Autoimmune disease history or systemic immunosuppression excluded patients. This sample was taken from a study of OX40 agonist ivuxolimab in advanced cancers. The V end lost 4 bases, the J end lost 4 bases, and 11 bases lay between the germline ends. The length of the CDR3 is 13 residues. Study-wide findings and caveats: CD8+ T cells showed, on average, more clonal expansion than CD4+ cells.

Assay: immunoSEQ multiplex PCR; the TCRdb copy retains only in-frame clones and omits some. The sample lists some 98,000 clones, about 80% seen once, with more than 1.4% in the top ten. The sample in question was CD4+ or CD8+ T cells sorted from blood, obtained in a trial of the OX40 agonist ivuxolimab. V usage is TRBV5-3 and J usage is TRBJ2-5; the D call may be TRBD1 or TRBD2 (5 bases each). TRBV5-3 is treated as an ORF (open reading frame) with a function not yet certain. The origin of this receptor is an adult with an advanced solid tumor such as melanoma, head and neck, liver or kidney cancer. The CDR3: CARSPVGGETQYF. CDR3 bases: TGTGCCAGAAGCCCCGTTGGGGGAGAGACCCAGTACTTC.